Given below is one T cell receptor beta chain in context. TCRdb reprocessed the 5' RACE reads; each CDR3 protein has one entry and no DNA is given. The sample has about 390,000 distinct CDR3 sequences. The data were obtained in a study of T cells expressing NK-cell markers. Looked up from germline, CDR1 is MNHEY and CDR2 is SVGAGI. This CDR3 is 13 amino acids long. The sequenced material came from blood T cells: a sorted CD56 or NKG2C T cell subset, CD4+ or CD8+ T cells, or bulk PBMC T cells (not recorded which). The genes are TRBV6-5 and TRBJ2-2. The source is a woman aged 50 to 60 in good health. CDR3: CASSVVPTGELFF.